This TCR beta chain was identified during a study of shared clonotypes between healthy human individuals. For the study at large: Each donor contributed plates that comprised three CD4 naive, three CD4 memory, two CD8 naive and one CD8 memory. Study-level findings and limits: An expected dependence of interdonor clonotype sharing on sequencing depth was noted.

The sample holds one count of this clone. Its specificity is not known. CD45RO-negative, CCR7-selected cells formed the naive CD8 fraction, which excluded terminally differentiated effector memory CD45RA+ cells. This CDR3 comprises 15 residues. CDR1 and CDR2 (germline): ENHRY, SYGVKD. With 0 bases removed from V and 1 base from J, the gap between germline ends came to 6 bases. Data came from immunoSEQ multiplex PCR; TCRdb stores just in-frame clones and leaves some out. Among approximately 2,000,000 clones, roughly 95% were seen once, and the ten largest hold around 1.8%. This TCR came from a man between 18 and 29 years old in good health. Some clones in this sample may be carry-over from other donors' samples. The chain recombines TRBV10-3 with TRBJ1-4; a weak D match, TRBD1 (5 bases). Sequencing was performed on naive CD8+ T cells from PBMCs. This CDR3 is CAISESGQTNEKLFF. CDR3 nucleotide sequence: TGTGCCATCAGTGAGTCAGGACAAACTAATGAAAAACTGTTTTTT.